This section outlines one T cell receptor (beta chain) sequence together with its context. The antigen it binds to is not known. Nothing much larger sits one base from this clone, and base qualities are not available. From the germline V gene, CDR1 is SNHLY and CDR2 is FYNNEI. V was cut back by 5 bases and J by 3 bases, leaving a gap of 2 bases between them. The CDR3 has 11 amino acids, counting the end cysteine and phenylalanine. CDR3 DNA only is kept here, 33 bases in frame from base 1. This entry comes from a study of graft-versus-host responses after intestinal transplantation (dated by TCRdb to about 2021). Looking at the study overall: Recipients received multivisceral, liver-intestinal, or isolated intestinal transplants. All recipients received anti-thymocyte globulin induction followed by maintenance tacrolimus and steroids for about three years. After intestinal transplantation, graft-versus-host and host-versus-graft alloreactive T cell clones were followed in the graft, circulation and bone marrow using bulk TCR-beta CDR3 sequencing. To identify alloreactive clones, pre-transplant mixed lymphocyte reaction products were sequenced and compared with unstimulated pre-transplant donor and recipient T cells. The cohort enrolled 20 to 25 intestinal transplant recipients, one of whom was a retransplant, and 3 patients without pretransplant specimens were excluded. A peak of at least 4% donor T cells among recipient peripheral blood mononuclear cells was the definition used for donor T cell macrochimerism. Rather than being sequenced by the commercial service, samples from three later patients were sequenced in-house on an Illumina MiSeq and processed with MiXCR. Here is what the overall study found, with its caveats: High GvH to HvG T cell clonal ratios were observed in the allografts of patients with donor T cell macrochimerism. GvH clones were detected in recipient bone marrow, and some of these GvH clones were observed earlier in ileal mucosa or blood, consistent with an intestinal mucosal origin. Early after transplant, peak levels of circulating GvH clones were found to be associated with declines in HvG clones. Conclusions were limited by the relatively low number and heterogeneity of intestinal transplant patients.

To isolate intraepithelial and lamina propria lymphocytes from graft specimens, dithiothreitol, EDTA incubations and collagenase D digestion were used. Serial intestinal graft biopsy specimens collected up to 600 days after transplant underwent bulk TCR-beta sequencing. The library was generated by the immunoSEQ multiplex PCR assay. High-throughput TCR-beta CDR3 sequencing of genomic DNA from most patients was performed by Adaptive Biotechnologies. The study's processing was this. TCR sequencing data were retrieved from Adaptive's ImmunoSEQ software for about 17 patients, whereas a few other patients were processed with MiXCR and VDJtools. CDR3 nucleotide sequences shared between donor and recipient were removed because their origin could not be assigned. To be classed as alloreactive, a clone needed at least 2-fold expansion over unstimulated cells and a minimum CFSE-low frequency of 0.002% (template counts) or 0.001% (read counts). Clones were considered mappable if detected in sequenced pre-transplant spleen, lymph node, or MLR CFSE-low populations of the donor or recipient. The cumulative frequency of alloreactive clones was calculated as a percentage of all sequences, weighted by copy number. Sourced from immuneACCESS, this table was stored by TCRdb with only in-frame sequences that have V and J called. A share of the clones is absent; for the studies checked, an unresolved V gene accounts for under half, and the remainder has no known explanation. Clonal size and the V and J genes are those of that table, whereas D and trimming came from the DNA. The sample records 37,000 or so clones, 87% of which are singletons. The top ten constitute roughly 18% of the sample.

This receptor was identified in a human patient who received an intestinal transplant, so some T cells may come from the graft donor. The rearranged chain carries TRBV2 and TRBJ2-1, with the D gene not clear enough to name. The source was ileum tissue, collected approximately 210 days after intestinal transplant. CDR3 loop: CASSFYNEQFF. The nucleotides are TGTGCCAGCAGTTTCTACAATGAGCAGTTCTTC.